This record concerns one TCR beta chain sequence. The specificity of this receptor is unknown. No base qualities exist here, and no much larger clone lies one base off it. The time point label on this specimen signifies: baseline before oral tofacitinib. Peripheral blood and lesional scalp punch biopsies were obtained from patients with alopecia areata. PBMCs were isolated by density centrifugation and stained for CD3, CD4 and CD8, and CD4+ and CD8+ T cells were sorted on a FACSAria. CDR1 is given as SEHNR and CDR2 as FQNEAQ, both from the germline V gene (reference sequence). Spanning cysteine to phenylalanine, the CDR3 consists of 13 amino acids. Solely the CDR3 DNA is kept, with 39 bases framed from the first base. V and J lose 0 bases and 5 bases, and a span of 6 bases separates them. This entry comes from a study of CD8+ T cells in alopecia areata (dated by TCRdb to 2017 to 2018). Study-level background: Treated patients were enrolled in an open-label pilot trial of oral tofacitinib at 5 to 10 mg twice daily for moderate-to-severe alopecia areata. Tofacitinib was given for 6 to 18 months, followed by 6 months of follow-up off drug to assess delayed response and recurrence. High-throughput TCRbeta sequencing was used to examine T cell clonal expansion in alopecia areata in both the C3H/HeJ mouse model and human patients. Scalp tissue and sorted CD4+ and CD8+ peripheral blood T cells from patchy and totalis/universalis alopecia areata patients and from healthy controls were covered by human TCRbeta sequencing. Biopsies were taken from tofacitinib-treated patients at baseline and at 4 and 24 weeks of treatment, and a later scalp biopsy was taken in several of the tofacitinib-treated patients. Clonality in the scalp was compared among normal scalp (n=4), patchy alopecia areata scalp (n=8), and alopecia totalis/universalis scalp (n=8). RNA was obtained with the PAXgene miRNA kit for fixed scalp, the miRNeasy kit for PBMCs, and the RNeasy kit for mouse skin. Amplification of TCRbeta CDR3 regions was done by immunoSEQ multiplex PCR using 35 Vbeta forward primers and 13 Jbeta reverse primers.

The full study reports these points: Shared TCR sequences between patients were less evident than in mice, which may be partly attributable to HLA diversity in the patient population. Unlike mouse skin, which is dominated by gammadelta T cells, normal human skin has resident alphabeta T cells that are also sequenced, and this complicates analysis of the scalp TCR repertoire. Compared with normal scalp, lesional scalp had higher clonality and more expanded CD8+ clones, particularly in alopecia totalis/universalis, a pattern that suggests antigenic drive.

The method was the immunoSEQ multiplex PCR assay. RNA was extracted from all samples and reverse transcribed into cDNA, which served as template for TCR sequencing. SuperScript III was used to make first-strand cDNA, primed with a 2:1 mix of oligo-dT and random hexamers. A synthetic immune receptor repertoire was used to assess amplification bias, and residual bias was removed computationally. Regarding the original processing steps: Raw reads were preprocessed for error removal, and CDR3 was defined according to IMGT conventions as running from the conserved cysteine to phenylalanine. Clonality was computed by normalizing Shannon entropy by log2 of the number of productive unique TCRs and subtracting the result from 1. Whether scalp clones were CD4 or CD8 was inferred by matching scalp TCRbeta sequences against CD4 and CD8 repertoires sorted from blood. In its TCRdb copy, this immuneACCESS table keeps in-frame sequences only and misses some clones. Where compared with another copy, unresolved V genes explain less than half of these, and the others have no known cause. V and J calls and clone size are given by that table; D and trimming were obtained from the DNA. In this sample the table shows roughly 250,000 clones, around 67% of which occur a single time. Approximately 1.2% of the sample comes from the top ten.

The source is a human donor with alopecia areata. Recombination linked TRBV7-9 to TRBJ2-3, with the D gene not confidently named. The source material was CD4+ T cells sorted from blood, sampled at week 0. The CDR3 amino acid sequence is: CASSLATEDTQYF. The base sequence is TGTGCCAGCAGCTTAGCGACGGAAGATACGCAGTATTTT. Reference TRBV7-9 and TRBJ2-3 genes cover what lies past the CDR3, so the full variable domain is DTGVSQNPRHKITKRGQNVTFRCDPISEHNRLYWYRQTLGQGPEFLTYFQNEAQLEKSRLLSDRFSAERPKGSFSTLEIQRTEQGDSAMYLCASSLATEDTQYFGPGTRLTVL.